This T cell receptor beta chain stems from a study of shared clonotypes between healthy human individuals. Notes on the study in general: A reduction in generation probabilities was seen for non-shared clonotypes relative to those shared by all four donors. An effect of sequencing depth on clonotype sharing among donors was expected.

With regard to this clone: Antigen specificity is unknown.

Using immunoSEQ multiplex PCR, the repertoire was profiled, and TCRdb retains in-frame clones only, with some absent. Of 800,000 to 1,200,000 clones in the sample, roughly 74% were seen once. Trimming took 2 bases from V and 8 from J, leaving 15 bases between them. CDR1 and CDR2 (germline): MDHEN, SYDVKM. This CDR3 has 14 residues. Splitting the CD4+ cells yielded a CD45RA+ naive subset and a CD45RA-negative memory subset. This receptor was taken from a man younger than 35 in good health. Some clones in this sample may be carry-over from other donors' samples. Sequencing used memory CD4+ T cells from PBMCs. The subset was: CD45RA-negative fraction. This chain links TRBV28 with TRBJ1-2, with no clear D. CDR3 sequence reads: CASSLGDLIGGYTF. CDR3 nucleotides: TGTGCCAGCAGTTTAGGGGATCTAATAGGAGGCTACACCTTC.